This T cell receptor (beta chain) was recovered during a study of T cell repertoires in cytomegalovirus infection. Study in general: As its CMV epitopes, the study selected recently identified HLA-C-restricted and well-studied HLA-B-restricted targets. CMV infection plus the matching HLA type was flagged by public TCR beta signatures.

Notes on the study in general: The ex vivo response was dominated by HLA-C-restricted CMV-specific TCR beta clonotypes. Carriers of CMV plus the relevant HLA were identified by cumulative public TCR beta family frequency.

One entry per CDR3 protein results from TCRdb running MiXCR on the reads. The sample lists approximately 990,000 distinct CDR3 sequences, about a third occurring once. About this clonotype: Its antigen is not known.

J was trimmed by 2 bases and V by 4 bases; bases with no gene match: 9. The CDR3 is 15 amino acids. Per the germline V gene, CDR1 is SGHDT and CDR2 is YYEEEE. The receptor's source is a human donor in good health (CMV status not recorded). Some clones in this sample may be carry-over from other donors' samples. V and J are TRBV5-6 and TRBJ2-7; 7 bases agree with TRBD1. The starting material was cultured CD8+ T cells from PBMCs, obtained from culture after CMV antigen stimulation. The CDR3 reads CASSPATGNTYEQYV. Here the CDR3 DNA reads TGTGCCAGCAGCCCTGCGACAGGGAACACCTACGAGCAGTACGTC.